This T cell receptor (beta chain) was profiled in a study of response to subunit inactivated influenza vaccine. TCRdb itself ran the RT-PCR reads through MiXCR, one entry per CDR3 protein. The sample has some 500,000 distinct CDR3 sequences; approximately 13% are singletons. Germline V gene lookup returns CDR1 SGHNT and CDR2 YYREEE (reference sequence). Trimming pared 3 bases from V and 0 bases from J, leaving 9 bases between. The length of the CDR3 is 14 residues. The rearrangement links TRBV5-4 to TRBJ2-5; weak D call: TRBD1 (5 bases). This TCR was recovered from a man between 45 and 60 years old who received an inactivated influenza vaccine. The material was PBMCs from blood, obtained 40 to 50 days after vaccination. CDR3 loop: CASSSTAYQETQYF. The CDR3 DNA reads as TGTGCCAGCAGCTCGACAGCGTACCAAGAGACCCAGTACTTC.